Below are 22 T cell receptor beta chains sequenced from a single sample in a study of cytomegalovirus exposure and HLA in healthy donors. The repertoire was sequenced with immunoSEQ multiplex PCR; TCRdb's copy has only in-frame clones and lacks some. The sample includes 150,000 to 200,000 clones, 96% of them seen just once. Specimen: PBMCs. These receptors originate from a woman aged 18-29 years in good health and CMV-seronegative.

The chain combines TRBV7-2 with TRBJ2-7; 9 bases match TRBD2. The V gene end was trimmed by 2 bases and the J gene end by 0 bases; junction bases not matched to a gene: 2. The CDR3 contains 15 residues. From germline, CDR1 is SGHTA and CDR2 FQGNSA. The CDR3 reads CASSLSSGDSYEQYF. The CDR3 DNA reads TGTGCCAGCAGCTTATCTAGCGGGGACTCCTACGAGCAGTACTTC.

This rearrangement joins TRBV19 to TRBJ1-1; no definite D call. Trimming removed 6 bases from V and 3 bases from J, with 11 bases in between. The germline gives CDR1 LNHDA, CDR2 SQIVND (reference sequence). CDR3 length equals 13 residues. The CDR3 coding sequence is TGTGCCAGTAGGCTAATGACTTACACTGAAGCTTTCTTT. Protein product: CASRLMTYTEAFF.

V and J are TRBV4-3 and TRBJ1-6; D gene ambiguous. Trimming removed 0 bases from V and 7 bases from J, with 7 bases in between. The CDR3 length is 14 residues. Germline assignment: CDR1 LGHNA and CDR2 YSLEER. The CDR3 sequence is CASSQDVANSPLHF. CDR3 bases: TGCGCCAGCAGCCAAGACGTGGCCAATTCACCCCTCCACTTT.

V is TRBV19 and J is TRBJ1-5; TRBD1 is a possible D gene (5 bases). V was shortened by 0 bases and J by 5 bases, with 8 bases between the two germline ends. Germline loops: CDR1 LNHDA, CDR2 SQIVND (reference sequence). The CDR3 spans 14 residues. The CDR3 sequence is CASSIDGGYQPQHF. Here the CDR3 DNA reads TGTGCCAGTAGTATAGACGGGGGGTATCAGCCCCAGCATTTT.

The chain joins TRBV5-1 to TRBJ2-7; D perhaps matches TRBD2 (5 bases). Per germline, CDR1 SGHRS and CDR2 YFSETQ. This CDR3 is 13 amino acids long. Trimming removed 1 base at V and 6 bases at J, with 11 bases between. CDR3 amino acids: CASSLPGEGEQYF. CDR3 nucleotide sequence: TGCGCCAGCAGCTTGCCGGGTGAGGGCGAGCAGTACTTC.

The chain recombines TRBV15 with TRBJ1-2; a weak D match, TRBD1 (6 bases). The CDR3 is 16 amino acids. CDR1 is LNHNV and CDR2 is YYDKDF in the germline V gene (reference sequence). V shed 0 bases and J shed 1 base, with 12 bases lying between them. Here the CDR3 DNA reads TGTGCCACCAGCAGAGACCTCGGGGGGCTTAACTATGGCTACACCTTC. Its protein product is CATSRDLGGLNYGYTF.

The chain couples TRBV7-8 to TRBJ2-7, with 9 bases that match TRBD2. V lost 1 base to trimming and J lost 3 bases; unmatched junction nucleotides: 7. The length of the CDR3 is 16 residues. Per germline, CDR1 SGHVS and CDR2 FQNEAQ. The CDR3 DNA reads TGTGCCAGCAGCTTAGGGGTGGGACTAGCTGTCTACGAGCAGTACTTC. Translated, it gives CASSLGVGLAVYEQYF.

This sequence joins TRBV4-3 and TRBJ2-7; TRBD2 matches at 7 bases. Germline CDR1 LGHNA, CDR2 YSLEER. The CDR3 runs 15 residues. Trimming cost V 4 bases and J 2 bases; bases outside gene matches: 8. The CDR3, as DNA: TGCGCCAGCAGCCCACGAGGCGGGGGAACCTACGAGCAGTACTTC. This encodes CASSPRGGGTYEQYF.

In this sample, this clone turned up once. The chain uses TRBV7-9 and TRBJ1-5, with a tentative D call TRBD1 (6 bases). The germline V and J ends were trimmed by 4 bases and 4 bases, with 14 bases remaining between them. CDR1 is SEHNR, CDR2 FQNEAQ, per germline (reference sequence). The CDR3 has 15 residues. This chain's CDR3 is CASSYAQGMNQPQHF. The DNA for the CDR3 is TGTGCCAGCAGCTACGCACAGGGTATGAATCAGCCCCAGCATTTT.

V and J are TRBV4-1 and TRBJ2-1; 7 nucleotides agree with TRBD1. V shed 5 bases and J 4 bases; nucleotides not matched to a gene: 11. The CDR3 has 16 amino acids. Looked up from germline, CDR1 is MGHRA and CDR2 is YSYEKL. DNA for the CDR3: TGCGCCAGCAGCTCTACTGGGACAGAGATATACAATGAGCAGTTCTTC. It encodes CASSSTGTEIYNEQFF.

The chain employs TRBV5-1 and TRBJ1-4; no clear D gene. The CDR3 loop spans 13 amino acids. Germline values: CDR1 SGHRS, CDR2 YFSETQ. V lost 4 bases to trimming and J lost 6 bases, with 10 bases between them. The CDR3 nucleotides are TGCGCCAGCAGCCGGGGTGGGGATGAAAAACTGTTTTTT. Translation: CASSRGGDEKLFF.

The rearrangement links TRBV9 to TRBJ1-6, with no clear D. V dropped 4 bases and J dropped 0 bases, with 8 bases sitting between them. Germline V gene lookup returns CDR1 SGDLS and CDR2 YYNGEE. The CDR3 contains 15 residues. CDR3 nucleotides: TGTGCCAGCAGCTTAGGGAGCTCCTATAATTCACCCCTCCACTTT. Amino acid sequence: CASSLGSSYNSPLHF.

This clone appeared once. V is TRBV7-8 and J is TRBJ1-1, with 7 nucleotides matching TRBD1. This CDR3 region has 14 residues. Losses at the gene ends were 5 bases for V and 2 bases for J; bases not matched to a gene: 5. The germline gives CDR1 SGHVS, CDR2 FQNEAQ. The CDR3 is CASSTGQANTEAFF. In DNA form, the CDR3 reads TGTGCCAGCAGCACCGGACAGGCCAACACTGAAGCTTTCTTT.

V and J are TRBV29-1 and TRBJ2-2, with D tentatively TRBD2 (6 bases). Germline loops: CDR1 SQVTM, CDR2 ANQGSEA. Trimming pared 0 bases from V and 1 base from J, leaving 15 bases between. The CDR3 has 17 residues. Written as DNA, the CDR3 is TGCAGCGTTGAAGATCTAACCGCCGGGGGGAACACCGGGGAGCTGTTTTTT. Translation: CSVEDLTAGGNTGELFF.

The count of this clone is one. The rearrangement uses TRBV12-5 and TRBJ1-1; a weak D match, TRBD1 (5 bases). CDR1 and CDR2 (germline): LGHNT, FRNRAP. Deletions cut 4 bases from V and 3 bases from J, with 15 bases between. The CDR3 runs to 15 residues. In DNA form, the CDR3 reads TGTGCTAGTGGTTCCGTGATGGGGGGGGACACTGAAGCTTTCTTT. Translation gives CASGSVMGGDTEAFF. The full variable domain, with the rest looked up from reference TRBV12-5 and TRBJ1-1, is DARVTQTPRHKVTEMGQEVTMRCQPILGHNTVFWYRQTMMQGLELLAYFRNRAPLDDSGMPKDRFSAEMPDATLATLKIQPSEPRDSAVYFCASGSVMGGDTEAFFGQGTRLTVV.

The rearrangement uses TRBV7-6 and TRBJ2-3, with 11 bases identical to TRBD2. After removal of 7 bases from V and 5 bases from J, the junction contained 11 bases not matched to a gene. The CDR3 has 16 residues. From germline, CDR1 is SGHVS and CDR2 FNYEAQ. CDR3 nucleotides: TGTGCCAGCACACTAGGGGGCCTAGCGGGGGGAGATACGCAGTATTTT. Translation: CASTLGGLAGGDTQYF.

A single count supports this clone. This chain links TRBV4-2 with TRBJ2-7, with D perhaps TRBD2 (6 bases). The ends were cut back, 4 bases at V and 6 bases at J, with 22 bases in the middle. The germline gives CDR1 LGHNA, CDR2 YNFKEQ. The CDR3 is made up of 16 amino acids. CDR3 DNA: TGTGCCAGCAGCCGTAATCTTCTCGGAGAGGAGGGCGAGCAGTACTTC. Its protein product is CASSRNLLGEEGEQYF.

This chain connects TRBV5-1 to TRBJ2-3; D is ambiguous. The CDR3 covers 13 residues. CDR1 is SGHRS, CDR2 YFSETQ, per germline. The germline V and J ends were trimmed by 3 bases and 4 bases, with 9 bases remaining between them. CDR3 nucleotides: TGCGCCAGCAGCTCGACACGACCAGATACGCAGTATTTT. Its translation: CASSSTRPDTQYF.

V usage is TRBV27 and J usage is TRBJ1-2; D gene unclear. The V end was cut by 6 bases, the J end by 4 bases, with 9 bases between. Germline lookup yields CDR1 MNHEY and CDR2 SMNVEV (reference sequence). This CDR3 region has 12 residues. Here the CDR3 DNA reads TGTGCCAGCAGGGATCCAGGCTATGGCTACACCTTC. It translates to CASRDPGYGYTF.

The chain links TRBV5-1 to TRBJ1-2, with 8 bases identical to TRBD1. The CDR3 runs to 17 residues. V gave up 6 bases and J gave up 2 bases; unmatched junction bases: 15. Germline CDR1 reads SGHRS; CDR2 reads YFSETQ. The CDR3 bases are TGCGCCAGCACCCCGACCCCCGGACAGGGAAAGAACTATGGCTACACCTTC. It translates to CASTPTPGQGKNYGYTF.

The chain recombines TRBV9 with TRBJ2-3; D gene ambiguous. This CDR3 is 15 amino acids long. Germline V gives CDR1 SGDLS, CDR2 YYNGEE. Trimming took 7 bases from V and 3 from J, leaving 18 bases between them. In nucleotides, the CDR3 is TGTGCCAGCTCCCCCCCAACGGCGGTTACAGATACGCAGTATTTT. As protein: CASSPPTAVTDTQYF.

The J gene is TRBJ1-4, the V gene TRBV7-9; 11 bases agree with TRBD1. V lost 5 bases to trimming and J lost 2 bases; unmatched junction nucleotides: 10. This CDR3 region has 18 residues. Looked up from germline, CDR1 is SEHNR and CDR2 is FQNEAQ (reference sequence). Here the CDR3 reads CASSLGTGGRGTNEKLFF. DNA for the CDR3: TGTGCCAGCAGCCTAGGGACAGGGGGACGCGGGACTAATGAAAAACTGTTTTTT.